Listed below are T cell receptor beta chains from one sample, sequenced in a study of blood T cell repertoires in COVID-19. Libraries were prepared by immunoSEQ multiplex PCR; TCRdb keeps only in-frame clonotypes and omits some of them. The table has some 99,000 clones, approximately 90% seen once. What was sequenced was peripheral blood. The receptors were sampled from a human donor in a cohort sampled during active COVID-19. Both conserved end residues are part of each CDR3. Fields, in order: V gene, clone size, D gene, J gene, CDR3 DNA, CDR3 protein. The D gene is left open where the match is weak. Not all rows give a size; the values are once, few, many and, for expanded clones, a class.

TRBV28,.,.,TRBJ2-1,TGTGCCAGCAGCCTGGACCGAGGAGGCTACAATGAGCAGTTCTTC,CASSLDRGGYNEQFF
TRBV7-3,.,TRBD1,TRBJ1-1,TGTGCCAGCAGCTTAGGGACAGGGAAGACTGAAGCTTTCTTT,CASSLGTGKTEAFF
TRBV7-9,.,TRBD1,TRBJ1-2,TGTGCCAGCAGCCGACACGGGACAGGGGGCCGCACTCGCTATGGCTACACCTTC,CASSRHGTGGRTRYGYTF
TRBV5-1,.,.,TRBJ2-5,TGCGCCAGCAGCTTACGGTCTTCCTCCCAAGAGACCCAGTACTTC,CASSLRSSSQETQYF
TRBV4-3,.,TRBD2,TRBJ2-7,TGCGCCAGCAGCCGGGCACACCTTAGCGGGAGTCTGAGGGAGCAGTACTTC,CASSRAHLSGSLREQYF
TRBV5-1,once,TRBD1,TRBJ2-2,TGCGCCAGCAGCCTCGTCCCGGGACAGGGGAACACCGGGGAGCTGTTTTTT,CASSLVPGQGNTGELFF
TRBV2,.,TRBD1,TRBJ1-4,TGTGCCAGCAGTCAGGACAGGGGGCGAAAGGAAAAACTGTTTTTT,CASSQDRGRKEKLFF
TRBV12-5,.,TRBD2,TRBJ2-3,TGTGCTAGTGGTTTGGTACCGACTAGCGGGGGCACAGATACGCAGTATTTT,CASGLVPTSGGTDTQYF
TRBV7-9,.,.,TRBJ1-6,TGTGCCAGCAGCTTAGCAAAAGGAGGTGGAGGCTCCTATAATTCACCCCTCCACTTT,CASSLAKGGGGSYNSPLHF
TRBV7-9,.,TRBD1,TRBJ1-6,TGTGCCAGCAGCTTACTGGGTCTCGGGACAGGGATATTTTCACCCCTCCACTTT,CASSLLGLGTGIFSPLHF